A single sample gave rise to the 7 T cell receptor beta chains below, sequenced in a study of long-term antiretroviral therapy in people with HIV. Sequencing relied on immunoSEQ assay v3.0, run at survey level. Sequencing used immunoSEQ multiplex PCR; TCRdb keeps in-frame clones, though not all of them. The repertoire holds approximately 25,000 clones, more than 75% seen once, with approximately 9.2% in the top ten. This specimen was unsorted PBMCs, taken roughly 4.9 years after starting antiretroviral therapy. Every receptor here comes from a man between 40 and 49 years old with HIV.

The chain couples TRBV5-4 to TRBJ2-5, with 13 bases aligning to TRBD2. After removal of 5 bases from V and 0 bases from J, the junction contained 7 bases not matched to a gene. CDR1 and CDR2 from the germline V gene are SGHNT and YYREEE (reference sequence). The CDR3 spans 17 residues. CDR3 nucleotides: TGTGCCAGCAGTAGGGGACTAGCGGGACCGTACCAAGAGACCCAGTACTTC. Amino acid sequence: CASSRGLAGPYQETQYF.

This chain uses TRBV27 with TRBJ2-7; D perhaps matches TRBD1 (6 bases). Trimming stripped 0 bases from V and 3 bases from J, with 12 bases between. The germline CDR1 and CDR2 sequences are MNHEY and SMNVEV (reference sequence). This CDR3 is 15 amino acids long. The CDR3 nucleotides are TGTGCCAGCAGTTTATCGGCAGGGGCAGGCTACGAGCAGTACTTC. Translation gives CASSLSAGAGYEQYF.

J is TRBJ2-7 and V is TRBV10-2; D possibly matches TRBD1 or TRBD2 (5 bases each). Germline CDR1 and CDR2: WSHSY and SAAADI. This CDR3 contains 13 residues. V gave up 6 bases and J gave up 3 bases, with 12 bases separating them. As DNA, the CDR3 is TGCGCCAGCAGCGGGACGTCGGGCTACGAGCAGTACTTC. Protein: CASSGTSGYEQYF.

V usage is TRBV9 and J usage is TRBJ2-7, with TRBD1 identical over 9 bases. The V and J ends lost 0 bases and 4 bases, in that order; junction bases with no gene match: 2. The CDR3 loop spans 14 amino acids. The germline CDR1 and CDR2 sequences are SGDLS and YYNGEE. CDR3 amino acids: CASSVAGQGYEQYF. CDR3 bases: TGTGCCAGCAGCGTAGCGGGACAGGGATACGAGCAGTACTTC. The full variable domain, with the rest looked up from reference TRBV9 and TRBJ2-7, is DSGVTQTPKHLITATGQRVTLRCSPRSGDLSVYWYQQSLDQGLQFLIQYYNGEERAKGNILERFSAQQFPDLHSELNLSSLELGDSALYFCASSVAGQGYEQYFGPGTRLTVT.

The chain combines TRBV5-1 with TRBJ2-1; D gene unclear. There are 16 residues in the CDR3. Germline CDR1 SGHRS, CDR2 YFSETQ. Between the trimmed V and J ends, which lost 0 bases and 2 bases, there was a span of 12 bases. The CDR3: CASSLEVRSTYNEQFF. The CDR3 DNA sequence: TGCGCCAGCAGCTTGGAGGTCAGATCTACCTACAATGAGCAGTTCTTC.

This clone has only a few counts. This sequence joins TRBV28 and TRBJ2-7; D remains ambiguous. Trimming left V 5 bases short and J 3 bases short, with 2 bases between. CDR1 MDHEN and CDR2 SYDVKM come from the germline V gene. The CDR3 has 10 residues. CDR3 residues: CASSDYEQYF. The CDR3 coding sequence is TGTGCCAGCAGTGACTACGAGCAGTACTTC. The full variable domain, rest sourced from reference TRBV28 and TRBJ2-7, is DVKVTQSSRYLVKRTGEKVFLECVQDMDHENMFWYRQDPGLGLRLIYFSYDVKMKEKGDIPEGYSVSREKKERFSLILESASTNQTSMYLCASSDYEQYFGPGTRLTVT.

The CDR3 DNA is TGCAGTGCGGGACAGCTCGACGAGCAGTACTTC. It yields the protein CSAGQLDEQYF. The chain employs TRBV20-1 and TRBJ2-7; 7 bases fit TRBD1. CDR1 DFQATT and CDR2 SNEGSKA come from the germline V gene (reference sequence). The V and J ends lost 6 bases and 5 bases, in that order; junction bases with no gene match: 4. The CDR3 has 11 amino acids.